A selection of T cell receptor beta chains follows, all from one sample in a study of memory CD4+ T cells and cytomegalovirus serostatus. The protocol was immunoSEQ multiplex PCR, while the TCRdb copy is restricted to in-frame clones and leaves out a portion. Of 56,000 or so clones listed, around 80% are singletons. The sample consisted of memory CD4+ T cells from blood. These receptors were obtained from an adult in good health and CMV-seronegative. Both conserved end residues are trimmed from each CDR3. The D gene is left open where the match is weak.

J,D,V,CDR3
TRBJ2-1,.,TRBV6-1,ASTPQGRLNEQF
TRBJ1-5,.,TRBV27,ASSPHRDSNQPQH
TRBJ1-5,TRBD1,TRBV28,ASSGTANNQPQH
TRBJ1-2,TRBD1,TRBV7-2,ASSFPRTGFGYT
TRBJ1-3,.,TRBV15,ATSTQGRGNTIY
TRBJ2-7,TRBD2,TRBV11-2,ASSSSGSEQY
TRBJ2-3,.,TRBV9,ASSVGRSTDTQY
TRBJ1-2,TRBD1,TRBV28,ASSPTGQRYGYT
TRBJ2-2,TRBD2,TRBV28,ASSPLNPGLAGPGELF
TRBJ2-6,.,TRBV2,ASSDRPGARISGANVLT
TRBJ2-5,.,TRBV18,ASSPNLGSQETQY
TRBJ1-2,.,TRBV19,ASTGDNLGYGYT
TRBJ1-1,.,TRBV6-6,ASSKNRDEAF
TRBJ1-2,.,TRBV28,ASRQVGQVNYGYT
TRBJ1-4,.,TRBV28,ASSLSGGNEKLF
TRBJ2-7,.,TRBV2,ASSILLKEQY